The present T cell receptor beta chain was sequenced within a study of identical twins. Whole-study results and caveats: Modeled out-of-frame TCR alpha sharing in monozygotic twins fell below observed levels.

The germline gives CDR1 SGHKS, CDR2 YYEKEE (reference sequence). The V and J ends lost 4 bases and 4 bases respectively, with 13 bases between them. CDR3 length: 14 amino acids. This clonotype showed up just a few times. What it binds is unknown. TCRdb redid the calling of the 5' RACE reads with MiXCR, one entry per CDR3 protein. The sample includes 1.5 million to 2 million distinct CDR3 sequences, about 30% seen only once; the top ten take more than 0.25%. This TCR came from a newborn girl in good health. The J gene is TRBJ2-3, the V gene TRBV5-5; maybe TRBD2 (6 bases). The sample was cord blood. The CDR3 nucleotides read TGTGCCAGCAGCCTATGGGGAGGCGCAGATACGCAGTATTTT. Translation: CASSLWGGADTQYF. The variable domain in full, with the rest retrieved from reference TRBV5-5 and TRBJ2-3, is DAGVTQSPTHLIKTRGQQVTLRCSPISGHKSVSWYQQVLGQGPQFIFQYYEKEERGRGNFPDRFSARQFPNYSSELNVNALLLGDSALYLCASSLWGGADTQYFGPGTRLTVL.